Each of the 9 T cell receptor beta chains below was sequenced from the same sample in a study of vaccination effects on CD4 cells after COVID-19. Generated by immunoSEQ multiplex PCR, the TCRdb table keeps only in-frame clones and is missing some. The data show 60,000 to 85,000 clones, roughly 81% seen once. With the ViraFEST assay, the study expanded antigen-specific CD4+ T cells using viral peptide pools, then sequenced them. Isolating CD4+ T cells followed around nine days of culture. Participants each got two BNT162b2 or mRNA-1273 vaccine doses. These receptors' targets are unknown. The starting material was CD4+ T cells from PBMCs cultured with HCoV-229E spike peptides, obtained after COVID-19 vaccination. The source of these receptors is a human donor who received a COVID-19 vaccine.

The CDR3 is CAIQQATGNEQFF. CDR3 in DNA: TGTGCCATCCAGCAGGCTACGGGGAATGAGCAGTTCTTC. This rearrangement joins TRBV12-3 or TRBV12-4 to TRBJ2-1; TRBD2 is a possible D gene (5 bases). V lost 10 bases and J 7 bases, leaving 17 bases between the germline ends. The CDR3 totals 13 residues.

This rearrangement joins TRBV7-2 to TRBJ1-1; unclear D gene. Trimming left V 5 bases short and J 1 base short, with 17 bases between. The CDR3 has 16 residues. From germline, CDR1 is SGHTA and CDR2 FQGNSA. CDR3 in amino acids: CASSPESRRANTEAFF. CDR3 bases: TGTGCCAGCAGCCCCGAGAGCCGGAGGGCGAACACTGAAGCTTTCTTT.

This clone was seen more than once but under ten times. The CDR3 DNA is TGTGCCAGTCGTCCGACGGGATATTATGAAAAACTGTTTTTT. Protein sequence: CASRPTGYYEKLFF. The chain couples TRBV19 to TRBJ1-4; D ambiguous. The V and J ends lost 8 bases and 6 bases respectively, with 16 bases between them. Per the germline V gene, CDR1 is LNHDA and CDR2 is SQIVND (reference sequence). The CDR3 has 14 amino acids.

This chain connects TRBV28 to TRBJ1-4; perhaps TRBD1 as D (5 bases). The CDR3 covers 14 residues. V dropped 3 bases and J dropped 6 bases, with 11 bases sitting between them. Germline V CDR1 and CDR2: MDHEN, SYDVKM. Here the CDR3 DNA reads TGTGCCAGCAGTTTCGGGGGAGGGGATGAAAAACTGTTTTTT. Its protein is CASSFGGGDEKLFF.

The genes are TRBV19 and TRBJ2-1, with TRBD2 identical over 13 bases. This CDR3 contains 15 residues. Germline V gene sequence: CDR1 LNHDA, CDR2 SQIVND (reference sequence). With 5 bases clipped from V and 8 bases from J, the junction kept 6 bases outside the gene matches. The CDR3 DNA reads TGTGCCAGTAGTTTTCGGACTAGCGGGGGAGATGAGCAGTTCTTC. It yields the protein CASSFRTSGGDEQFF.

J is TRBJ1-2 and V is TRBV6-2 or TRBV6-3; D is possibly TRBD1 (6 bases). Trimming cost V 2 bases and J 1 base, with 20 bases left between them. CDR1 MNHEY and CDR2 SVGEGT come from the germline V gene. This CDR3 is 18 amino acids long. CDR3 coding DNA: TGTGCCAGCAGTTACGGGGTCAGGGGCCGACTTGATAACTATGGCTACACCTTC. Its translation is CASSYGVRGRLDNYGYTF.

The chain carries TRBV20-1 and TRBJ2-5; 7 bases agree with TRBD2. CDR3 length: 15 residues. Trimming removed 3 bases from V and 3 bases from J; junction bases left unmatched: 10. The germline V gene encodes CDR1 DFQATT and CDR2 SNEGSKA (reference sequence). This CDR3 is CSASRAPGGKETQYF. The CDR3 DNA reads as TGCAGTGCTAGTCGAGCCCCGGGGGGTAAAGAGACCCAGTACTTC.

The gene calls are TRBV29-1 and TRBJ2-2; D remains ambiguous. The CDR3 loop spans 12 amino acids. The V end lost 4 bases, the J end lost 7 bases, and 10 bases lay between the germline ends. CDR1 and CDR2 from the germline V gene are SQVTM and ANQGSEA. This chain's CDR3 is CSVVGPGGELFF. As DNA, the CDR3 is TGCAGCGTTGTGGGTCCGGGCGGGGAGCTGTTTTTT.

The chain has TRBV30 and TRBJ1-3; no clear D gene. CDR3 length: 14 amino acids. Germline lookup yields CDR1 GTSNPN and CDR2 SVGIG (reference sequence). Deletions cut 3 bases from V and 0 bases from J, with 9 bases between. CDR3 DNA sequence: TGTGCCTGGAGGGAGAGGTACTCTGGAAACACCATATATTTT. Protein: CAWRERYSGNTIYF.